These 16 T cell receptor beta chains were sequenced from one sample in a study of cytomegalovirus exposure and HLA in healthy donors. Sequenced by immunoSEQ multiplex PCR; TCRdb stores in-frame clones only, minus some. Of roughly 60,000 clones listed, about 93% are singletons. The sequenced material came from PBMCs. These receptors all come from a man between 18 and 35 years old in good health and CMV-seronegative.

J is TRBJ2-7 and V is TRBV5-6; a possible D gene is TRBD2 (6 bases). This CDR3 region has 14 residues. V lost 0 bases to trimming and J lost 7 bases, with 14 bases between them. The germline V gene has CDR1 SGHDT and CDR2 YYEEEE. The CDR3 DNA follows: TGTGCCAGCAGCTTGGAGTACGGAGGGAGGGAGCAGTACTTC. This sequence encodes CASSLEYGGREQYF.

CDR3 sequence (DNA): TGCAGCGTTGAAGTATTCACTGAAGCTTTCTTT. Encoded protein: CSVEVFTEAFF. The chain is built from TRBV29-1 and TRBJ1-1; D unresolved. Germline V lookup: CDR1 SQVTM, CDR2 ANQGSEA. Trimming stripped 1 base from V and 4 bases from J, with 4 bases between. The CDR3 is made up of 11 amino acids. The variable domain in full, with the rest retrieved from reference TRBV29-1 and TRBJ1-1, is SAVISQKPSRDICQRGTSLTIQCQVDSQVTMMFWYRQQPGQSLTLIATANQGSEATYESGFVIDKFPISRPNLTFSTLTVSNMSPEDSSIYLCSVEVFTEAFFGQGTRLTVV.

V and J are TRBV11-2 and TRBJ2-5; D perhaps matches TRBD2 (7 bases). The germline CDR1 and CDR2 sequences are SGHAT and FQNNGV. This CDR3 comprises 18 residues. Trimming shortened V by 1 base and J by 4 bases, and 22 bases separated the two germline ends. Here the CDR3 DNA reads TGTGCCAGCAGCTTAGGAGGGGGTGGACTAGGAGTGGCAGAGACCCAGTACTTC. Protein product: CASSLGGGGLGVAETQYF.

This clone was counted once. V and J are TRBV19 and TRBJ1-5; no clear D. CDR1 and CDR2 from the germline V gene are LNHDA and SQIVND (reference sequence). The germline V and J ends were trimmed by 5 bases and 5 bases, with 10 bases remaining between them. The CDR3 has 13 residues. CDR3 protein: CASSPREDQPQHF. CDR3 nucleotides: TGTGCCAGTAGTCCCCGAGAGGATCAGCCCCAGCATTTT.

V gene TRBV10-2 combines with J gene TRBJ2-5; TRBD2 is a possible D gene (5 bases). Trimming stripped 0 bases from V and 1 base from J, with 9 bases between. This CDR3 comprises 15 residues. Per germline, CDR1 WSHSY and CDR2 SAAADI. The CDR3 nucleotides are TGCGCCAGCAGTGAGTCGCTGAGCGGCCAAGAGACCCAGTACTTC. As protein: CASSESLSGQETQYF.

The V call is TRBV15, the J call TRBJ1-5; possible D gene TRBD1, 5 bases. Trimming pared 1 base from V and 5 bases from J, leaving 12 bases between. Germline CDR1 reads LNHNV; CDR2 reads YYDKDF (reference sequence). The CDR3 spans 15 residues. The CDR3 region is CATSRGQPYYQPQHF. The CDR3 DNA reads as TGTGCCACCAGCAGAGGACAGCCATACTATCAGCCCCAGCATTTT.

The CDR3 protein is CASSLDLTIDEQYF. DNA for the CDR3: TGTGCCAGCAGCTTAGATCTAACTATAGACGAGCAGTACTTC. This chain uses TRBV11-2 with TRBJ2-7; D not resolved. The germline V gene has CDR1 SGHAT and CDR2 FQNNGV. CDR3 length: 14 amino acids. Trimming removed 0 bases from V and 5 bases from J, with 11 bases in between.

In DNA, the CDR3 is TGTGCCAGCAGCTTAGCGCGTGGTGATACGCAGTATTTT. Residues: CASSLARGDTQYF. The rearrangement uses TRBV7-2 and TRBJ2-3; D remains ambiguous. The V end lost 0 bases, the J end lost 6 bases, and 7 bases lay between the germline ends. Germline loops: CDR1 SGHTA, CDR2 FQGNSA. CDR3 size: 13 residues.

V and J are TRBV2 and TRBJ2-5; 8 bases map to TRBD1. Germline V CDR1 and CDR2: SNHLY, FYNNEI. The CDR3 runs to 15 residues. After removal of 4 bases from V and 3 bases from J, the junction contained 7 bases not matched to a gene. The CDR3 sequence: CASSVAGGREETQYF. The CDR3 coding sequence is TGTGCCAGCAGTGTGGCAGGGGGCCGAGAAGAGACCCAGTACTTC.

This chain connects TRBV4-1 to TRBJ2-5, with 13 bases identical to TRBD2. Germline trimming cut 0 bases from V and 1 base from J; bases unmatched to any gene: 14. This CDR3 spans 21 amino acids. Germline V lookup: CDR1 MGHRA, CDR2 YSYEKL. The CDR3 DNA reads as TGCGCCAGCAGCCAAGATAGCGGAGGGAGGGGACTAGCGGGACTCCAAGAGACCCAGTACTTC. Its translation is CASSQDSGGRGLAGLQETQYF.

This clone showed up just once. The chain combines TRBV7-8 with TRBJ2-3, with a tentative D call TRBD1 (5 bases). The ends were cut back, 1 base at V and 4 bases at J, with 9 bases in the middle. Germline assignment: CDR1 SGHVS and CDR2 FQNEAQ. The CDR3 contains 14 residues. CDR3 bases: TGTGCCAGCAGCTTAGACAGGCCCCCAGATACGCAGTATTTT. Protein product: CASSLDRPPDTQYF.

The CDR3 spells CASSPKEVADTEAFF. The CDR3 DNA reads TGTGCCAGCTCACCAAAGGAGGTGGCGGACACTGAAGCTTTCTTT. This chain joins TRBV18 and TRBJ1-1; D not resolved. The V end lost 2 bases, the J end lost 3 bases, and 13 bases lay between the germline ends. Germline CDR1 and CDR2: KGHSH and LQKENI. There are 15 residues in the CDR3.

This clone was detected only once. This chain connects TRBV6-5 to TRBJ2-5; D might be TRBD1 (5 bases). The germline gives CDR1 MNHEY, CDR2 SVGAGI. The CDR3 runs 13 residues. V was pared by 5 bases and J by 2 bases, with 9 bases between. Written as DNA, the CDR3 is TGTGCCAGCAGTCACCGACAGCAAGAGACCCAGTACTTC. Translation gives CASSHRQQETQYF.

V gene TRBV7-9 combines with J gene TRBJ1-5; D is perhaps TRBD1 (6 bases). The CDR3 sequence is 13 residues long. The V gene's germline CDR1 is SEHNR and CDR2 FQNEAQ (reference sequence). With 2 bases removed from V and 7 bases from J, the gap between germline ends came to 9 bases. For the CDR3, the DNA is TGTGCCAGCAGCTTACCTCAGGGGCAGCCCCAGCATTTT. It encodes CASSLPQGQPQHF.

The DNA of the CDR3 is TGTGCCAGCGGCCCACCTGCAAACTATGGCTACACCTTC. Its protein is CASGPPANYGYTF. The J gene is TRBJ1-2, the V gene TRBV6-5; D uncertain. Trimming pared 8 bases from V and 2 bases from J, leaving 12 bases between. CDR3 length: 13 residues. Germline values: CDR1 MNHEY, CDR2 SVGAGI.

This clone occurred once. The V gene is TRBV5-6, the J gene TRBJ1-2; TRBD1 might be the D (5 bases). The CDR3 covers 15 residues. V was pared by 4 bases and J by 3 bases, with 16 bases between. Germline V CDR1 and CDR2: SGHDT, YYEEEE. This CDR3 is CASSRTLELDYGYTF. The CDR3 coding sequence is TGTGCCAGCAGCCGGACACTGGAATTGGACTATGGCTACACCTTC.